What follows are 16 T cell receptor beta chains derived from one specimen sequenced in a study of beta chain features in type 1 diabetes (dated by TCRdb to between 2017 and 2018). Summary of the overall study and its limitations: A moderate but significant shortening of TCRB CDR3 length was observed in type 1 diabetes patients in all four CD4+ subsets.

The antigens of these receptors remain unknown. Receptor amplification or capture employed the immunoSEQ multiplex PCR assay. All of the isolated RNA was reverse transcribed with the High Capacity cDNA Reverse Transcription Kit, so expressed TCRB transcripts were sequenced. TCRdb obtained this table from immuneACCESS and retained in-frame rearrangements with V and J assigned. These tables miss some clones; where compared with another copy, unresolved V genes account for less than half of the shortfall, and the remainder is unexplained. This sample has around 690,000 clones in its table, and roughly 12% of those were observed once. The ten most abundant clones make up more than 0.1% of the sample. Sample: naive CD4+ T cells from blood. Taken with the paper, the label for cell subset or site translates to: true naive CD4+ T cells. The receptors were gathered from a man aged 25 to 45 with type 1 diabetes.

The V call is TRBV5-1, the J call TRBJ2-3; possibly TRBD1 for D (6 bases). Germline V gene data show CDR1 as SGHRS and CDR2 as YFSETQ. This CDR3 comprises 15 residues. The V end was cut by 0 bases, the J end by 0 bases, with 8 bases between. CDR3 sequence reads: CASSLGTASTDTQYF. CDR3 coding DNA: TGCGCCAGCAGCTTGGGGACAGCTAGCACAGATACGCAGTATTTT. The full variable domain, completed using reference TRBV5-1 and TRBJ2-3, is KAGVTQTPRYLIKTRGQQVTLSCSPISGHRSVSWYQQTPGQGLQFLFEYFSETQRNKGNFPGRFSGRQFSNSRSEMNVSTLELGDSALYLCASSLGTASTDTQYFGPGTRLTVL.

Remarks on this clone: Other DNA sequences in the sample encode the same CDR3. V usage is TRBV19 and J usage is TRBJ2-5; no clear D gene. The germline V and J ends were trimmed by 4 bases and 1 base, with 7 bases remaining between them. Germline values: CDR1 LNHDA, CDR2 SQIVND (reference sequence). The CDR3 spans 13 residues. The CDR3 DNA follows: TGTGCCAGTAGTACTCAAGGCCAAGAGACCCAGTACTTC. This sequence encodes CASSTQGQETQYF.

The CDR3 region has the DNA TGTGCCAGCAGCGTAGGATACGGCAATCAGCCCCAGCATTTT. Protein product: CASSVGYGNQPQHF. The rearrangement joins TRBV9 to TRBJ1-5; no firm D call. The CDR3 has 14 amino acids. CDR1 SGDLS and CDR2 YYNGEE come from the germline V gene. The V gene lost 0 bases and the J gene lost 2 bases, with 6 bases spanning the gap. Looking up the rest from reference TRBV9 and TRBJ1-5 gives the full variable domain: DSGVTQTPKHLITATGQRVTLRCSPRSGDLSVYWYQQSLDQGLQFLIQYYNGEERAKGNILERFSAQQFPDLHSELNLSSLELGDSALYFCASSVGYGNQPQHFGDGTRLSIL.

J is TRBJ1-2 and V is TRBV27; TRBD1 matches at 7 bases. The J segment lost 5 bases and the V segment lost 3 bases, leaving 6 bases of the junction unmatched. The CDR3 length is 14 residues. The V gene's germline CDR1 is MNHEY and CDR2 SMNVEV (reference sequence). CDR3 in DNA: TGTGCCAGCAGTTTTTTGGGCAGGGGGTATGGCTACACCTTC. It specifies CASSFLGRGYGYTF.

V and J are TRBV29-1 and TRBJ1-2; TRBD1 agrees at 7 bases. V shed 6 bases and J 7 bases; nucleotides not matched to a gene: 8. CDR3 size: 12 residues. Per the germline V gene, CDR1 is SQVTM and CDR2 is ANQGSEA. CDR3: CSVAGQESGYTF. DNA of the CDR3: TGCAGCGTGGCCGGACAGGAGAGTGGCTACACCTTC.

The V gene is TRBV7-9, the J gene TRBJ2-7; possibly TRBD1 for D (5 bases). CDR3 length: 12 amino acids. The V gene lost 7 bases and the J gene lost 3 bases, with 10 bases spanning the gap. Germline V gives CDR1 SEHNR, CDR2 FQNEAQ (reference sequence). CDR3 DNA: TGTGCCAGCAACCTACAGGACTACGAGCAGTACTTC. This codes for CASNLQDYEQYF.

The V call is TRBV11-3, the J call TRBJ2-7; perhaps TRBD2 as D (5 bases). The CDR3 contains 14 residues. CDR1 and CDR2 (germline): SGHNT, YENEEA. V lost 2 bases and J lost 2, with 10 bases in between. The CDR3 here is CASSLSRGTYEQYF. CDR3 coding DNA: TGTGCCAGCAGCTTATCAAGAGGGACCTACGAGCAGTACTTC.

The V call is TRBV30, the J call TRBJ1-2; D not resolved. Trimming shortened V by 1 base and J by 1 base, and 7 bases separated the two germline ends. This CDR3 comprises 13 residues. Germline V gene data show CDR1 as GTSNPN and CDR2 as SVGIG (reference sequence). The CDR3 nucleotides are TGTGCCTGGAGTGCCATGGGTAACTATGGCTACACCTTC. It yields the protein CAWSAMGNYGYTF.

This clone was picked up a small number of times. The chain links TRBV14 to TRBJ1-1; no reliable D call. V lost 2 bases and J lost 1, with 14 bases in between. This CDR3 region has 16 residues. CDR1 SGHDN and CDR2 FVKESK come from the germline V gene. CDR3 amino acids: CASSQLKGFGNTEAFF. The CDR3 DNA sequence: TGTGCCAGCAGCCAACTTAAAGGGTTCGGGAACACTGAAGCTTTCTTT.

There are a few counts of this clone. CDR3 DNA: TGTGCCACCACAGGCAGTTATAATTCACCCCTCCACTTT. It translates to CATTGSYNSPLHF. The chain combines TRBV15 with TRBJ1-6; unclear D gene. V lost 7 bases and J 4 bases, leaving 8 bases between the germline ends. The CDR3 sequence is 13 residues long. Looked up from germline, CDR1 is LNHNV and CDR2 is YYDKDF (reference sequence). Filled out from reference TRBV15 and TRBJ1-6, the complete variable domain reads DAMVIQNPRYQVTQFGKPVTLSCSQTLNHNVMYWYQQKSSQAPKLLFHYYDKDFNNEADTPDNFQSRRPNTSFCFLDIRSPGLGDTAMYLCATTGSYNSPLHFGNGTRLTVT.

In its sample, this clone was seen a few times. The chain employs TRBV25-1 and TRBJ2-2, with a possible D match to TRBD2 (5 bases). Germline CDR1 MGHDK, CDR2 SYGVNS. V was clipped by 5 bases and J by 5 bases, with 9 bases between them. This CDR3 contains 13 residues. The CDR3 here is CASSWGATGELFF. The CDR3 nucleotides are TGTGCCAGCAGTTGGGGAGCAACCGGGGAGCTGTTTTTT.

This clone was seen a handful of times. The chain is built from TRBV5-1 and TRBJ2-1, with 9 nucleotides matching TRBD1. Germline-derived CDR1 and CDR2 are SGHRS and YFSETQ. CDR3 length equals 16 residues. The junction had 14 bases not matched to a gene; V was cut back by 4 bases and J by 9 bases. The CDR3 DNA reads as TGCGCCAGCAGCCCGAATCCGGGACAGGGAAGGAGTGAGCAGTTCTTC. Translated, it gives CASSPNPGQGRSEQFF.

The chain recombines TRBV27 with TRBJ1-4; 8 positions match TRBD1. CDR3 length equals 12 residues. Germline V gives CDR1 MNHEY, CDR2 SMNVEV (reference sequence). J was trimmed by 7 bases and V by 10 bases; bases with no gene match: 5. The CDR3 nucleotides read TGTGCCACCCGGACAGGGAGTGAAAAACTGTTTTTT. Its translation: CATRTGSEKLFF.

DNA for the CDR3: TGTGCCAGCAGTTTATGGAGGGGCACGGGGAACTACGAGCAGTACTTC. This codes for CASSLWRGTGNYEQYF. The gene calls are TRBV28 and TRBJ2-7, with D perhaps being TRBD1 or TRBD2 (5 bases each). Germline assignment: CDR1 MDHEN and CDR2 SYDVKM. This CDR3 region has 16 residues. Trimming stripped 0 bases from V and 3 bases from J, with 15 bases between. The entire variable domain, with the rest obtained from reference TRBV28 and TRBJ2-7, is as follows: DVKVTQSSRYLVKRTGEKVFLECVQDMDHENMFWYRQDPGLGLRLIYFSYDVKMKEKGDIPEGYSVSREKKERFSLILESASTNQTSMYLCASSLWRGTGNYEQYFGPGTRLTVT.

The J gene is TRBJ2-2, the V gene TRBV6-5, with 7 bases identical to TRBD2. The germline CDR1 and CDR2 sequences are MNHEY and SVGAGI. The junction had 4 bases not matched to a gene; V was cut back by 5 bases and J by 1 base. CDR3 length equals 15 residues. CDR3 nucleotide sequence: TGTGCCAGCAGTCACAGCGGGGAGAACACCGGGGAGCTGTTTTTT. It encodes CASSHSGENTGELFF.

This clone showed up just a few times. This rearrangement joins TRBV6-6 to TRBJ1-1, with 7 bases identical to TRBD1. The germline CDR1 and CDR2 sequences are MNHNY and SVGAGI (reference sequence). The CDR3 has 14 residues. J gave up 1 base and V 5 bases, and 4 bases lay outside the gene matches. The CDR3 reads CASSDRQGNTEAFF. Written as DNA, the CDR3 is TGTGCCAGCAGTGACCGACAGGGGAACACTGAAGCTTTCTTT.